What follows are 19 T cell receptor beta chains derived from one specimen sequenced in a study of T cell responses to AZD1222 COVID-19 vaccine. Data came from immunoSEQ multiplex PCR; TCRdb stores just in-frame clones and leaves some out. This sample yields 120,000 or so clones, of which roughly 89% are seen a single time; roughly 7% belongs to the top ten. Source: peripheral blood, taken 28 days after the second AZD1222 dose. These receptors all come from an adult who received the AZD1222 COVID-19 vaccine.

The CDR3 DNA reads TGTGCCAGCAGTTCTCCTAGCGGCTTCTACGAGCAGTACTTC. Translation: CASSSPSGFYEQYF. V gene TRBV28 combines with J gene TRBJ2-7; the match to TRBD2 covers 7 bases. The germline V gene has CDR1 MDHEN and CDR2 SYDVKM. The junction had 6 bases not matched to a gene; V was cut back by 4 bases and J by 3 bases. The CDR3 has 14 amino acids.

The chain joins TRBV7-3 to TRBJ2-3; a possible D gene is TRBD1 (6 bases). Germline V gene sequence: CDR1 SGHTA, CDR2 FQGTGA. V was pared by 5 bases and J by 5 bases, with 8 bases between. The CDR3 has 12 amino acids. CDR3 residues: CASSLDRDTQYF. For the CDR3, the DNA is TGTGCCAGCAGCCTGGACAGAGATACGCAGTATTTT.

The rearrangement links TRBV4-1 to TRBJ2-1; a possible D gene is TRBD1 (6 bases). V lost 5 bases and J 4 bases, leaving 12 bases between the germline ends. Germline CDR1 is MGHRA and CDR2 is YSYEKL. The CDR3 consists of 14 residues. CDR3 region: CASSSRDRYNEQFF. The CDR3 DNA reads as TGCGCCAGCAGCTCTCGAGACAGGTACAATGAGCAGTTCTTC.

This chain connects TRBV6-5 to TRBJ1-2; TRBD1 might be the D (5 bases). The length of the CDR3 is 15 residues. V was cut by 3 bases and J by 2 bases, with 13 bases left in between. Germline CDR1 and CDR2: MNHEY and SVGAGI. The CDR3 DNA reads as TGTGCCAGCAGTTATGGGCGGGGGGAAAACTATGGCTACACCTTC. This codes for CASSYGRGENYGYTF.

The chain employs TRBV18 and TRBJ2-2; D not resolved. Germline CDR1 is KGHSH and CDR2 is LQKENI. Trimming took off 1 base at V and 5 bases at J, with 14 bases between the two ends. This CDR3 contains 16 residues. CDR3 residues: CASSPRMAMETGELFF. As DNA, the CDR3 is TGTGCCAGCTCACCACGGATGGCTATGGAGACCGGGGAGCTGTTTTTT. The whole variable domain, filled in from reference TRBV18 and TRBJ2-2, reads NAGVMQNPRHLVRRRGQEARLRCSPMKGHSHVYWYRQLPEEGLKFMVYLQKENIIDESGMPKERFSAEFPKEGPSILRIQQVVRGDSAAYFCASSPRMAMETGELFFGEGSRLTVL.

This clone was seen more than once but under ten times. The V gene is TRBV28, the J gene TRBJ2-1; tentative D call: TRBD1 (5 bases). Trimming cost V 2 bases and J 3 bases, with 11 bases left between them. Germline V gives CDR1 MDHEN, CDR2 SYDVKM. This CDR3 region has 15 residues. CDR3 DNA: TGTGCCAGCAGTTTAGACAGCATGGGCTACAATGAGCAGTTCTTC. Amino acids: CASSLDSMGYNEQFF.

The chain is built from TRBV6-1 and TRBJ1-1, with D possibly being TRBD1 (5 bases). CDR1 and CDR2 (germline): MNHNS, SASEGT. Trimming shortened V by 4 bases and J by 1 base, and 16 bases separated the two germline ends. The CDR3 extends over 16 amino acids. The CDR3 bases are TGTGCCAGCAGTGGACCACGGACAAGTCGGAACACTGAAGCTTTCTTT. Its translation: CASSGPRTSRNTEAFF.

CDR3 coding DNA: TGTGCCAGCAGCTTGGTGGTGCTAGCGGGTGCCACCGGGGAGCTGTTTTTT. It codes for CASSLVVLAGATGELFF. This chain links TRBV5-4 with TRBJ2-2, with TRBD2 matching 8 bases. CDR3 length: 17 residues. CDR1 and CDR2 from the germline V gene are SGHNT and YYREEE (reference sequence). The ends lost 0 bases at V and 4 bases at J; junction bases unmatched: 8.

The rearrangement uses TRBV7-9 and TRBJ2-7; D remains unclear. Germline V gene data show CDR1 as SEHNR and CDR2 as FQNEAQ (reference sequence). CDR3 length: 13 residues. V was pared by 3 bases and J by 4 bases, with 10 bases between. CDR3 loop: CASSFPRNYEQYF. In DNA, the CDR3 is TGTGCCAGCAGCTTTCCCAGAAATTACGAGCAGTACTTC.

This rearrangement joins TRBV5-1 to TRBJ1-4, with a weak D call TRBD1 (5 bases). The V end was cut by 2 bases, the J end by 2 bases, with 13 bases between. The CDR3 is 16 residues long. CDR1 SGHRS and CDR2 YFSETQ come from the germline V gene. The CDR3 reads CASSLSGAVTNEKLFF. CDR3 DNA: TGCGCCAGCAGCTTATCCGGGGCCGTGACTAATGAAAAACTGTTTTTT.

The chain uses TRBV11-3 and TRBJ2-2; TRBD1 matches at 8 bases. Germline assignment: CDR1 SGHNT and CDR2 YENEEA. Losses at the gene ends were 5 bases for V and 0 bases for J; bases not matched to a gene: 5. The CDR3 loop spans 16 amino acids. The CDR3 is CASSPWTGPNTGELFF. CDR3 DNA: TGTGCCAGCAGCCCCTGGACAGGGCCGAACACCGGGGAGCTGTTTTTT. Looking up the rest from reference TRBV11-3 and TRBJ2-2 gives the full variable domain: EAGVVQSPRYKIIEKKQPVAFWCNPISGHNTLYWYLQNLGQGPELLIRYENEEAVDDSQLPKDRFSAERLKGVDSTLKIQPAELGDSAVYLCASSPWTGPNTGELFFGEGSRLTVL.

This chain uses TRBV2 with TRBJ1-4; possible D gene TRBD1, 6 bases. This CDR3 region has 14 residues. The ends were cut back, 5 bases at V and 7 bases at J, with 14 bases in the middle. Germline V gene sequence: CDR1 SNHLY, CDR2 FYNNEI. Written as DNA, the CDR3 is TGTGCCAGCAGTATCGCAGGGGCGGTTGAAAAACTGTTTTTT. Encoded protein: CASSIAGAVEKLFF.

The gene calls are TRBV6-2 or TRBV6-3 and TRBJ2-1; a weak D match, TRBD2 (5 bases). This CDR3 is 17 amino acids long. Per germline, CDR1 MNHEY and CDR2 SVGEGT. The ends were cut back, 6 bases at V and 0 bases at J, with 18 bases in the middle. The CDR3 protein is CASSPNRGPPSYNEQFF. In DNA form, the CDR3 reads TGTGCCAGCAGCCCTAATCGGGGTCCACCCTCCTACAATGAGCAGTTCTTC.

This sequence joins TRBV18 and TRBJ1-4; D is unresolved. The V end lost 8 bases, the J end lost 5 bases, and 21 bases lay between the germline ends. CDR3 length: 16 residues. The germline V gene has CDR1 KGHSH and CDR2 LQKENI. CDR3 bases: TGTGCCAGCACCGAGCGAGGTGGGCTTCAGAATGAAAAACTGTTTTTT. Its translation: CASTERGGLQNEKLFF.

The rearrangement joins TRBV6-5 to TRBJ1-6; D possibly corresponds to TRBD1 (6 bases). CDR3 length: 16 amino acids. CDR1 is MNHEY and CDR2 is SVGAGI in the germline V gene. V dropped 0 bases and J dropped 8 bases, with 14 bases sitting between them. In DNA, the CDR3 is TGTGCCAGCAGTTACTCGCAAAGGGGGACCCATTCACCCCTCCACTTT. It specifies CASSYSQRGTHSPLHF.

This chain links TRBV15 with TRBJ1-2; TRBD1 might be the D (6 bases). CDR3 length equals 14 residues. The germline gives CDR1 LNHNV, CDR2 YYDKDF (reference sequence). Between the trimmed V and J ends, which lost 3 bases and 2 bases, there was a span of 10 bases. This CDR3 reads CATSRDSPNYGYTF. CDR3 DNA sequence: TGTGCCACCAGCAGGGACAGTCCCAACTATGGCTACACCTTC. Full variable domain (remainder filled in from reference TRBV15 and TRBJ1-2): DAMVIQNPRYQVTQFGKPVTLSCSQTLNHNVMYWYQQKSSQAPKLLFHYYDKDFNNEADTPDNFQSRRPNTSFCFLDIRSPGLGDTAMYLCATSRDSPNYGYTFGSGTRLTVV.

The genes are TRBV18 and TRBJ1-1; D gene ambiguous. Trimming removed 2 bases from V and 3 bases from J, with 13 bases in between. Looked up from germline, CDR1 is KGHSH and CDR2 is LQKENI. This CDR3 has 15 amino acids. CDR3 sequence (DNA): TGTGCCAGCTCACCAACGCTAGGGAAGGACACTGAAGCTTTCTTT. Translating gives CASSPTLGKDTEAFF.

The V call is TRBV4-2, the J call TRBJ2-2, with unresolved D. CDR3 length equals 12 residues. The germline V gene has CDR1 LGHNA and CDR2 YNFKEQ. Deletions cut 0 bases from V and 7 bases from J, with 3 bases between. The CDR3 nucleotides read TGTGCCAGCAGCCAAGACTACGGGGAGCTGTTTTTT. Translating gives CASSQDYGELFF.

The V and J genes are TRBV5-6 and TRBJ2-3; D unclear. Trimming pared 2 bases from V and 1 base from J, leaving 14 bases between. CDR1 is SGHDT and CDR2 is YYEEEE in the germline V gene. The CDR3 covers 16 residues. The CDR3 loop is CASSLGPPLGTDTQYF. CDR3 coding DNA: TGTGCCAGCAGCTTAGGCCCTCCCCTTGGCACAGATACGCAGTATTTT.